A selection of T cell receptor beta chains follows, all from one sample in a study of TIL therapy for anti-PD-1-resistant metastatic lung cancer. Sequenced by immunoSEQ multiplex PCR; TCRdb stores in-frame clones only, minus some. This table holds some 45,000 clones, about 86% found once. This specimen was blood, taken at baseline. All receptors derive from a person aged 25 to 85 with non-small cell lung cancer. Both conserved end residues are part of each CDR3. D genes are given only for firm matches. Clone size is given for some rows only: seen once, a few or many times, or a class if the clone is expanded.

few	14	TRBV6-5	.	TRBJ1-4	CASSYGATNEKLFF	TGTGCCAGCAGTTACGGTGCAACTAATGAAAAACTGTTTTTT
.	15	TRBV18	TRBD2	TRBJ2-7	CASSPGAGYSYEQYF	TGTGCCAGCTCACCAGGAGCGGGATACTCCTACGAGCAGTACTTC
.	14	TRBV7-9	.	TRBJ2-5	CASSSATVEETQYF	TGTGCCAGCAGCTCCGCGACAGTAGAAGAGACCCAGTACTTC
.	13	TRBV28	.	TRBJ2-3	CASSLPSTDTQYF	TGTGCCAGCAGTTTGCCCAGCACAGATACGCAGTATTTT
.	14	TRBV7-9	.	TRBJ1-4	CASSLVPGGEKLFF	TGTGCCAGCAGCTTAGTTCCAGGCGGCGAAAAACTGTTTTTT
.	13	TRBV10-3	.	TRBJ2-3	CAISTLDEDTQYF	TGTGCCATCAGCACTCTCGATGAAGATACGCAGTATTTT
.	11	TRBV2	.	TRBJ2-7	CASSQLGGQYF	TGTGCCAGCAGTCAATTAGGAGGGCAGTACTTC
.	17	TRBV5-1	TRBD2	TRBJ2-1	CASSSGVVSGSVNEQFF	TGCGCCAGCAGCTCTGGCGTCGTTAGCGGGTCAGTGAATGAGCAGTTCTTC
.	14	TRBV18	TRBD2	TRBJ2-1	CASSPQRGYNEQFF	TGTGCCAGCTCACCCCAGCGGGGCTACAATGAGCAGTTCTTC
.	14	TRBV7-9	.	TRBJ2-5	CASSSEYRGQTQYF	TGTGCCAGCAGTTCGGAGTACCGGGGTCAGACCCAGTACTTC
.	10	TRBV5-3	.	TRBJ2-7	CARSLSVQYF	TGTGCCAGAAGCTTGTCCGTGCAGTACTTC
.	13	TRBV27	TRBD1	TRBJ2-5	CASGGQGGETQYF	TGTGCCAGCGGGGGACAGGGAGGCGAGACCCAGTACTTC
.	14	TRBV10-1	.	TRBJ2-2	CASSESSNTGELFF	TGCGCCAGCAGTGAGTCCTCGAACACCGGGGAGCTGTTTTTT
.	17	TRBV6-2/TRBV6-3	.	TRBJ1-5	CASSSLPGGTDNQPQHF	TGTGCCAGCAGTTCCCTCCCCGGGGGAACCGATAATCAGCCCCAGCATTTT
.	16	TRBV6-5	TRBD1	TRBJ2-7	CASSYATGGSVYEQYF	TGTGCCAGCAGTTACGCGACAGGGGGTTCAGTCTACGAGCAGTACTTC
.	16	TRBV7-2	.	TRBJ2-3	CASSLRLGWRTDTQYF	TGTGCCAGCAGCCTCCGACTAGGATGGAGGACAGATACGCAGTATTTT
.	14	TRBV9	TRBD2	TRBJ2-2	CASRGGRGTGELFF	TGTGCCTCCAGAGGCGGGAGGGGCACCGGGGAGCTGTTTTTT
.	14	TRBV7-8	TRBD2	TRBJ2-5	CASSFNRGGETQYF	TGTGCCAGCAGCTTTAACCGGGGGGGGGAGACCCAGTACTTC
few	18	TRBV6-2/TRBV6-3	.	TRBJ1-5	CASSYWLLGSFSNQPQHF	TGTGCCAGCAGTTATTGGTTACTAGGGAGTTTTAGCAATCAGCCCCAGCATTTT
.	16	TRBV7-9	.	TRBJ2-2	CASSLNAGKNTGELFF	TGTGCCAGCAGCTTAAATGCCGGAAAGAACACCGGGGAGCTGTTTTTT
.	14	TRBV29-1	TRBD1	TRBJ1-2	CSVGGTGTSYGYTF	TGCAGCGTAGGAGGGACAGGAACTTCGTATGGCTACACCTTC
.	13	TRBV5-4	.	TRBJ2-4	CASSGGVENIQYF	TGTGCCAGCAGCGGGGGAGTTGAGAACATTCAGTACTTC
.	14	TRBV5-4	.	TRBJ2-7	CASSLGTAGWEQYF	TGTGCCAGCAGCCTCGGGACTGCGGGATGGGAGCAGTACTTC
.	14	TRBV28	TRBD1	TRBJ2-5	CASSQDRGRGTQYF	TGTGCCAGCAGTCAAGACAGGGGGCGTGGGACCCAGTACTTC
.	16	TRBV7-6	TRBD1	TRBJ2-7	CASSLVSGTGNHEQYF	TGTGCCAGCAGCTTAGTTTCCGGGACAGGGAACCACGAGCAGTACTTC
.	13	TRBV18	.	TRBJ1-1	CASSPEENTEAFF	TGTGCCAGCTCACCGGAGGAGAACACTGAAGCTTTCTTT
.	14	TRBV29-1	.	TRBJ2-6	CSVGGDSGANVLTF	TGCAGCGTTGGAGGGGACTCTGGGGCCAACGTCCTGACTTTC
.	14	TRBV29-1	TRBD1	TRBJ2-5	CSVEGQGRRETQYF	TGCAGCGTTGAGGGACAGGGAAGACGAGAGACCCAGTACTTC
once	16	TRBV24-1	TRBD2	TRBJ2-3	CATSEPWGGGTDTQYF	TGTGCCACCAGTGAACCTTGGGGGGGTGGCACAGATACGCAGTATTTT
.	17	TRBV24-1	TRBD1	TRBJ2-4	CATSDSGTGSAKNIQYF	TGTGCCACCAGTGATTCCGGGACAGGGAGCGCCAAAAACATTCAGTACTTC
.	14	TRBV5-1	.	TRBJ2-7	CASSLVGLPGEQYF	TGCGCCAGCAGCTTGGTCGGACTGCCAGGGGAGCAGTACTTC
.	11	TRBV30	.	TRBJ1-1	CAWNDGTEAFF	TGTGCCTGGAACGATGGCACTGAAGCTTTCTTT
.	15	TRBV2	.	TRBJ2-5	CASSENEVAMGTQYF	TGTGCCAGCAGTGAAAATGAGGTGGCCATGGGGACCCAGTACTTC
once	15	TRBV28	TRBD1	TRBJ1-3	CASRPKRQGGNTIYF	TGTGCCAGCAGACCCAAGCGACAGGGCGGCAACACCATATATTTT
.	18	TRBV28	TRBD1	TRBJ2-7	CASTRPGQGASYSYEQYF	TGTGCCAGCACCCGACCAGGACAGGGGGCAAGTTACTCCTACGAGCAGTACTTC
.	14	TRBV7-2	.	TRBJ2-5	CASDGGYGQETQYF	TGTGCCAGCGATGGGGGTTATGGTCAAGAGACCCAGTACTTC
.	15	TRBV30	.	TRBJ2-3	CAWSVGPGSADTQYF	TGTGCCTGGAGTGTAGGGCCAGGGTCCGCAGATACGCAGTATTTT
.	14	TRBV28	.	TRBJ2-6	CATLDASGANVLTF	TGTGCCACCCTAGACGCCTCTGGGGCCAACGTCCTGACTTTC
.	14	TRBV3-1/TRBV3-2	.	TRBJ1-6	CASSQGVPNSPLHF	TGTGCCAGCAGCCAAGGGGTCCCTAATTCACCCCTCCACTTT
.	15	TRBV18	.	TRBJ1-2	CASSQDTAREGGYTF	TGTGCCAGCTCACAGGACACCGCCAGAGAGGGAGGCTACACCTTC
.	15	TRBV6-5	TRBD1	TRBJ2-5	CASSYSRDRQETQYF	TGTGCCAGCAGTTACTCGAGGGACAGACAAGAGACCCAGTACTTC
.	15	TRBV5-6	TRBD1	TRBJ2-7	CASSPGQGTSYEQYF	TGTGCCAGCAGCCCAGGACAGGGGACCTCCTACGAGCAGTACTTC
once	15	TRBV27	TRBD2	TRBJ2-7	CASSFSGDSTYEQYF	TGTGCCAGCAGTTTTAGCGGGGACTCCACCTACGAGCAGTACTTC
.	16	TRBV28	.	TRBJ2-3	CASSLWGGQITDTQYF	TGTGCCAGCAGTTTATGGGGGGGACAGATCACAGATACGCAGTATTTT
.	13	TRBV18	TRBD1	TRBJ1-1	CASSPPGGTEAFF	TGTGCCAGCTCACCGCCAGGGGGTACTGAAGCTTTCTTT
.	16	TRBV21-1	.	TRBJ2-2	CASSKCGYLMAGELFF	TGTGCCAGCAGCAAATGCGGCTATCTTATGGCCGGGGAGCTGTTTTTT
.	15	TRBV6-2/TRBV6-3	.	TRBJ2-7	CASSYQGGTILKQYF	TGTGCCAGCAGTTACCAGGGGGGTACGATTCTAAAGCAGTACTTC
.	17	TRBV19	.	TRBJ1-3	CASSIKVAGSSGNTIYF	TGTGCCAGTAGTATTAAGGTGGCAGGATCCTCTGGAAACACCATATATTTT
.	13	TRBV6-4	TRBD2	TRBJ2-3	CASSASGTDTQYF	TGTGCCAGCAGTGCTAGCGGGACAGATACGCAGTATTTT
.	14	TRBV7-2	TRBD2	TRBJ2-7	CASRDGSGSYEQYF	TGTGCCAGCAGGGACGGGAGCGGGAGCTACGAGCAGTACTTC